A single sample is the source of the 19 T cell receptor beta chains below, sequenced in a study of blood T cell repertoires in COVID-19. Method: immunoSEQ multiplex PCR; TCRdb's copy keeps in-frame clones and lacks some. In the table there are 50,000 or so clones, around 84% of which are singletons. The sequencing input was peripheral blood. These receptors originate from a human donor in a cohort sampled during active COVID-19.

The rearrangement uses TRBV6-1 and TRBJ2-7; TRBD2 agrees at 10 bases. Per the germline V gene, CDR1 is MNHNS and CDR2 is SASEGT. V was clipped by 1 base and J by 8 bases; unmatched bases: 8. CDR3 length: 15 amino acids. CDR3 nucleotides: TGTGCCAGCAGTGAAGGGACTAGCGGCAAGAGTAAGCAGTACTTC. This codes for CASSEGTSGKSKQYF.

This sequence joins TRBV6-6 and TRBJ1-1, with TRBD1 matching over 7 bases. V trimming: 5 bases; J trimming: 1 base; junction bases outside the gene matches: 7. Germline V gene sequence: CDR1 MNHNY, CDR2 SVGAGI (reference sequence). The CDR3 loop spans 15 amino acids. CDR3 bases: TGTGCCAGCAGTCAATCCGGGACAGAGAACACTGAAGCTTTCTTT. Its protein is CASSQSGTENTEAFF.

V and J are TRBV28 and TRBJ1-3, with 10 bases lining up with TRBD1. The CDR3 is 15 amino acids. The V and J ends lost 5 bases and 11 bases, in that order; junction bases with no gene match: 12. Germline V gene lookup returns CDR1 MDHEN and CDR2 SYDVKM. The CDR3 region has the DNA TGTGCCAGCAGTCCACGGGACAGGGGTGGAAGGTCCATATATTTT. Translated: CASSPRDRGGRSIYF.

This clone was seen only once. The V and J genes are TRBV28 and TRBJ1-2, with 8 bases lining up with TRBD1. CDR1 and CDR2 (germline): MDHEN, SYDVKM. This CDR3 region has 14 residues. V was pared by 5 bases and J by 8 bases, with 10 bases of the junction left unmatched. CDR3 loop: CASSPPRGQGGYTF. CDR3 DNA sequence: TGTGCCAGCAGTCCACCACGAGGACAGGGCGGCTACACCTTC.

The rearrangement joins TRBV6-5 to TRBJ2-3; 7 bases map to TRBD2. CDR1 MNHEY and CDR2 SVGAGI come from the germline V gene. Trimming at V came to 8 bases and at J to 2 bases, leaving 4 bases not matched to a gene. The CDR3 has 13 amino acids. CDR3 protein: CASGRDYTDTQYF. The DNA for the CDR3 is TGTGCCAGCGGGCGGGACTACACAGATACGCAGTATTTT.

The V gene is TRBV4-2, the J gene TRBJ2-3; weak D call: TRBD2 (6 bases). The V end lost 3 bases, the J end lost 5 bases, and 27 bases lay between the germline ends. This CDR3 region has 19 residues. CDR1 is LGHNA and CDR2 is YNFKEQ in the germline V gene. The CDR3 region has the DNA TGTGCCAGCAGCCAGCGACGGCTGAAATCGCGGGGCACGGGAGATACGCAGTATTTT. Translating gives CASSQRRLKSRGTGDTQYF.

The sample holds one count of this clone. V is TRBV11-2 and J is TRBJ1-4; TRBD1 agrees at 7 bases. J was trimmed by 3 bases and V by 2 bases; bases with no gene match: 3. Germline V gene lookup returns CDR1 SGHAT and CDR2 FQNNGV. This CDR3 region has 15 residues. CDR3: CASSLMGQSNEKLFF. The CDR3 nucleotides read TGTGCCAGCAGCTTAATGGGACAGTCTAATGAAAAACTGTTTTTT. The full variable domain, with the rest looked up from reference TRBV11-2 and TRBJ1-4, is EAGVAQSPRYKIIEKRQSVAFWCNPISGHATLYWYQQILGQGPKLLIQFQNNGVVDDSQLPKDRFSAERLKGVDSTLKIQPAKLEDSAVYLCASSLMGQSNEKLFFGSGTQLSVL.

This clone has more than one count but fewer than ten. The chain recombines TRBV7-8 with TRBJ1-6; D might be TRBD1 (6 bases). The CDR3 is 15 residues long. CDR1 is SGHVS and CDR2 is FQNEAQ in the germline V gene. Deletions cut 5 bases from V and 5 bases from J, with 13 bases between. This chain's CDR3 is CASSLQGPNNSPLHF. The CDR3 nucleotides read TGTGCCAGCAGCCTACAGGGACCGAATAATTCACCCCTCCACTTT.

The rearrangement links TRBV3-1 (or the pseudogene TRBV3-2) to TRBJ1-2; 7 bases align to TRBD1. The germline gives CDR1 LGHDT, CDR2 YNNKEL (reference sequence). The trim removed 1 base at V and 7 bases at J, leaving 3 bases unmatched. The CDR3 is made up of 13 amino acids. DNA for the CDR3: TGTGCCAGCAGCCAAGCAGGGGGAGGTGGCTACACCTTC. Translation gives CASSQAGGGGYTF.

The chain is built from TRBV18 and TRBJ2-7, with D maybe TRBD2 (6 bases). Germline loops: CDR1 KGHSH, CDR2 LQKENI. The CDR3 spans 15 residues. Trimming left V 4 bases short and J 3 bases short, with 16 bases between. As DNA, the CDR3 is TGTGCCAGCTCACGGGCCGGGACTGGCCTCTACGAGCAGTACTTC. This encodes CASSRAGTGLYEQYF.

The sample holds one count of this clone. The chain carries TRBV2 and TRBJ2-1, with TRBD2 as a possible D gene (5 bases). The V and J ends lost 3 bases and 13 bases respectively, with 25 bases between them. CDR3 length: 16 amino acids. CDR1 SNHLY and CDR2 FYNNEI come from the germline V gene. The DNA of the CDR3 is TGTGCCAGCAGTGATGAGGGATTAGGCACGATTCACTTTCAGTTCTTC. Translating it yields CASSDEGLGTIHFQFF.

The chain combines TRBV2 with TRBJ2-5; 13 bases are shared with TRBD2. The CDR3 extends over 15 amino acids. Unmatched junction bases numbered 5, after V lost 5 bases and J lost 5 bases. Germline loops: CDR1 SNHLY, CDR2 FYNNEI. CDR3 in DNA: TGTGCCAGCAGTAGGACTAGCGGGAGTTTGGAGACCCAGTACTTC. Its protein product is CASSRTSGSLETQYF.

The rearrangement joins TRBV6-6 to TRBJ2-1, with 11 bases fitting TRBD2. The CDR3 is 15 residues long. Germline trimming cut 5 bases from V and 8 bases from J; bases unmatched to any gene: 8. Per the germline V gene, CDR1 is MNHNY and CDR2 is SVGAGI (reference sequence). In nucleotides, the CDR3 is TGTGCCAGCAGTATGTTAGCGGGGGGGGGCGATGAGCAGTTCTTC. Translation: CASSMLAGGGDEQFF.

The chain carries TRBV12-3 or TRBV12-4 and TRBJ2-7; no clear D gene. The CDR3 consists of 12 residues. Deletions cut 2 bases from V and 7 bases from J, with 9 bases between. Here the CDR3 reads CASSLFGGEQYF. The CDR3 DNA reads TGTGCCAGCAGTTTATTTGGCGGAGAGCAGTACTTC.

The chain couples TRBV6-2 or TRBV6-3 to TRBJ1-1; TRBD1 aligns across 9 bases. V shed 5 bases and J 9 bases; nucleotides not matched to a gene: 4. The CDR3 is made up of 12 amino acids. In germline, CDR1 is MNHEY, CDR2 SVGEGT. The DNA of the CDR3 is TGTGCCAGCAGTCAAGGACAGGGGAAAGCTTTCTTT. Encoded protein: CASSQGQGKAFF.

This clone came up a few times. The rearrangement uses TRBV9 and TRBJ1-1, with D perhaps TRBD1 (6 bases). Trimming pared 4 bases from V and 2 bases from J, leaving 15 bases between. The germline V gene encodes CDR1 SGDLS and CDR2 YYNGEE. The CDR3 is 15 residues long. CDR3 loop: CASSSAGTLNTEAFF. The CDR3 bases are TGTGCCAGCAGCTCAGCCGGGACACTCAACACTGAAGCTTTCTTT. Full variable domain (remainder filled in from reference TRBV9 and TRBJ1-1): DSGVTQTPKHLITATGQRVTLRCSPRSGDLSVYWYQQSLDQGLQFLIQYYNGEERAKGNILERFSAQQFPDLHSELNLSSLELGDSALYFCASSSAGTLNTEAFFGQGTRLTVV.

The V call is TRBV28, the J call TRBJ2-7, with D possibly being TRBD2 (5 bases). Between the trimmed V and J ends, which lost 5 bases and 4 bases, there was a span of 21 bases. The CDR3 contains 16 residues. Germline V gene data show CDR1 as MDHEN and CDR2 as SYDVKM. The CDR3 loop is CASSPSSLAESYEQYF. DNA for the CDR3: TGTGCCAGCAGTCCCTCGAGCCTAGCAGAGAGTTACGAGCAGTACTTC.

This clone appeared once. The CDR3 spells CASSLGLAGVETQYF. CDR3 in DNA: TGTGCCAGCAGTCTGGGACTAGCGGGGGTAGAGACCCAGTACTTC. This chain connects TRBV6-5 to TRBJ2-5, with 14 bases lining up with TRBD2. The germline V gene encodes CDR1 MNHEY and CDR2 SVGAGI. The CDR3 spans 15 residues. V gave up 5 bases and J gave up 4 bases; unmatched junction bases: 3.

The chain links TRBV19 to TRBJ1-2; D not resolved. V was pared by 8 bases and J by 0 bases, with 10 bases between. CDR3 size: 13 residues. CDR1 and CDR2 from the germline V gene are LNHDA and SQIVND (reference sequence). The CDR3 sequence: CASLSTANYGYTF. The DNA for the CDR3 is TGTGCCAGTTTGAGCACCGCTAACTATGGCTACACCTTC.